This passage covers 29 T cell receptor beta chains from one sample sequenced in a study of cytomegalovirus exposure and HLA in healthy donors. The PCR was carried out with 60 Vbeta primers and 13 Jbeta primers. The protocol was immunoSEQ multiplex PCR, while the TCRdb copy is restricted to in-frame clones and leaves out a portion. The sample lists about 93,000 clones, about 80% occurring once. The sample taken for sequencing was PBMCs. These receptors originate from a young man in good health and CMV-seronegative.

This chain joins TRBV7-2 and TRBJ1-2; TRBD1 is a possible D gene (6 bases). CDR1 and CDR2 (germline): SGHTA, FQGNSA. Trimming shortened V by 2 bases and J by 3 bases, and 7 bases separated the two germline ends. This CDR3 spans 13 amino acids. The CDR3 protein is CASSLYRDYGYTF. In DNA, the CDR3 is TGTGCCAGCAGCTTATACAGGGACTATGGCTACACCTTC.

The chain joins TRBV5-4 to TRBJ2-1; the match to TRBD1 covers 10 bases. CDR1 and CDR2 from the germline V gene are SGHNT and YYREEE (reference sequence). Losses at the gene ends were 4 bases for V and 3 bases for J; bases not matched to a gene: 10. This CDR3 region has 17 residues. The CDR3 sequence: CASSTRYGDRGYNEQFF. In DNA, the CDR3 is TGTGCCAGCAGCACCCGTTACGGGGACAGGGGCTACAATGAGCAGTTCTTC.

This sequence joins TRBV5-5 and TRBJ1-2, with no clear D. The germline gives CDR1 SGHKS, CDR2 YYEKEE (reference sequence). With 0 bases removed from V and 7 bases from J, the gap between germline ends came to 10 bases. The CDR3 consists of 13 residues. CDR3 sequence (DNA): TGTGCCAGCAGCTTGGCGGGTCCTGGTGGCTACACCTTC. Protein sequence: CASSLAGPGGYTF.

This chain links TRBV7-2 with TRBJ2-1, with 8 bases that match TRBD2. This CDR3 is built from 14 residues. Germline loops: CDR1 SGHTA, CDR2 FQGNSA. Unmatched junction bases numbered 2, after V lost 2 bases and J lost 5 bases. The CDR3 DNA reads TGTGCCAGCAGCTTACGGCGGGGGGACAATGAGCAGTTCTTC. As protein: CASSLRRGDNEQFF. The complete variable domain, with remaining parts taken from reference TRBV7-2 and TRBJ2-1, reads GAGVSQSPSNKVTEKGKDVELRCDPISGHTALYWYRQSLGQGLEFLIYFQGNSAPDKSGLPSDRFSAERTGGSVSTLTIQRTQQEDSAVYLCASSLRRGDNEQFFGPGTRLTVL.

The V call is TRBV5-1, the J call TRBJ1-4, with TRBD1 matching 7 bases. Germline CDR1 SGHRS, CDR2 YFSETQ. V was clipped by 4 bases and J by 4 bases; unmatched bases: 4. The CDR3 is 14 residues long. The CDR3 DNA is TGCGCCAGCAGCCGGGACAGCCTTAATGAAAAACTGTTTTTT. It is translated as CASSRDSLNEKLFF.

This clone was observed a few times. CDR3 in amino acids: CASSQEPPQGFLTSYEQYF. The CDR3, as DNA: TGCGCCAGCAGCCAAGAACCCCCGCAGGGATTTTTAACTTCCTACGAGCAGTACTTC. V and J are TRBV4-3 and TRBJ2-7, with D perhaps TRBD1 (5 bases). The V end was cut by 0 bases, the J end by 1 base, with 22 bases between. This CDR3 comprises 19 residues. Per the germline V gene, CDR1 is LGHNA and CDR2 is YSLEER.

This clone was seen more than once but under ten times. J is TRBJ2-1 and V is TRBV9; possibly TRBD1 for D (5 bases). V was cut by 0 bases and J by 5 bases, with 12 bases left in between. The CDR3 sequence is 15 residues long. Looked up from germline, CDR1 is SGDLS and CDR2 is YYNGEE. The CDR3 sequence is CASSVGTGQNNEQFF. The CDR3 nucleotides are TGTGCCAGCAGCGTAGGAACAGGCCAGAACAATGAGCAGTTCTTC.

This clone came up a few times. The chain recombines TRBV19 with TRBJ2-3; TRBD1 agrees at 7 bases. The CDR3 runs 16 residues. With 4 bases clipped from V and 3 bases from J, the junction kept 10 bases outside the gene matches. Per germline, CDR1 LNHDA and CDR2 SQIVND (reference sequence). The CDR3 loop is CASSTPTGARTDTQYF. The CDR3 DNA is TGTGCCAGTAGTACCCCCACAGGGGCGAGGACAGATACGCAGTATTTT.

The rearrangement uses TRBV7-2 and TRBJ2-5; 14 nucleotides align to TRBD2. From germline, CDR1 is SGHTA and CDR2 FQGNSA. Germline trimming cut 5 bases from V and 5 bases from J; bases unmatched to any gene: 13. CDR3 length equals 18 residues. CDR3 bases: TGTGCCAGCAGCCTCACCCCATTGACTAGCGGGGGGGTGGAGACCCAGTACTTC. It specifies CASSLTPLTSGGVETQYF.

The chain is built from TRBV9 and TRBJ2-2; 9 nucleotides agree with TRBD2. The trim removed 0 bases at V and 2 bases at J, leaving 8 bases unmatched. Germline lookup yields CDR1 SGDLS and CDR2 YYNGEE. This CDR3 contains 18 residues. The CDR3 nucleotides are TGTGCCAGCAGCGTAGTCGGTAGCGGGAGAAAAAACACCGGGGAGCTGTTTTTT. It is translated as CASSVVGSGRKNTGELFF.

This clone was counted only a few times. The J gene is TRBJ1-2, the V gene TRBV4-3; no definite D call. Germline-derived CDR1 and CDR2 are LGHNA and YSLEER. The CDR3 is 13 residues long. V dropped 1 base and J dropped 6 bases, with 9 bases sitting between them. CDR3 nucleotides: TGCGCCAGCAGCCAAGTACCTCGGGATGGCTACACCTTC. Translation: CASSQVPRDGYTF.

The chain uses TRBV6-5 and TRBJ2-1; the match to TRBD2 covers 14 bases. The V gene end was trimmed by 0 bases and the J gene end by 13 bases; junction bases not matched to a gene: 5. Germline V gene data show CDR1 as MNHEY and CDR2 as SVGAGI. The CDR3 spans 15 residues. The CDR3 region is CASSYSGLAGAHQFF. In nucleotides, the CDR3 is TGTGCCAGCAGTTACTCGGGACTAGCGGGGGCCCACCAGTTCTTC.

V and J are TRBV6-5 and TRBJ1-6; D may be TRBD1 (5 bases). With 6 bases removed from V and 7 bases from J, the gap between germline ends came to 13 bases. Per germline, CDR1 MNHEY and CDR2 SVGAGI. The CDR3 runs to 14 residues. CDR3 bases: TGTGCCAGCAGGGGGGGATCGGGGAATTCACCCCTCCACTTT. Amino acids: CASRGGSGNSPLHF.

This chain links TRBV18 with TRBJ2-3; 7 bases line up with TRBD2. CDR3 size: 14 residues. Germline CDR1 KGHSH, CDR2 LQKENI. J gave up 5 bases and V 3 bases, and 5 bases lay outside the gene matches. This CDR3 reads CASSPLAEGDTQYF. Here the CDR3 DNA reads TGTGCCAGCTCACCCCTAGCGGAGGGAGATACGCAGTATTTT.

This chain uses TRBV23-1 with TRBJ2-7, with TRBD1 matching 9 bases. TRBV23-1 is noted as an ORF with a role that remains uncertain. This CDR3 is built from 17 residues. The junction had 7 bases not matched to a gene; V was cut back by 0 bases and J by 1 base. CDR3 protein: CASSQSGPGTGSYEQYV. CDR3 sequence (DNA): TGCGCCAGCAGTCAATCGGGCCCCGGGACAGGGTCCTACGAGCAGTACGTC.

In this sample, this clone turned up a few times. This sequence joins TRBV9 and TRBJ1-6; D gene ambiguous. Germline CDR1 reads SGDLS; CDR2 reads YYNGEE. The V end was cut by 0 bases, the J end by 0 bases, with 10 bases between. The CDR3 loop spans 17 amino acids. The CDR3 DNA reads as TGTGCCAGCAGCGTAGAACCGGGGAGCTCCTATAATTCACCCCTCCACTTT. This encodes CASSVEPGSSYNSPLHF.

The chain is built from TRBV5-8 and TRBJ1-3, with D possibly TRBD1 on 5 matching bases. V was cut by 2 bases and J by 4 bases, with 10 bases left in between. This CDR3 has 14 residues. From germline, CDR1 is SGHTS and CDR2 YDEGEE. CDR3 region: CASSFGTGGNTIYF. For the CDR3, the DNA is TGTGCCAGCAGCTTTGGAACAGGAGGAAACACCATATATTTT.

This chain uses TRBV5-1 with TRBJ1-3; 7 nucleotides align to TRBD1. Germline CDR1 SGHRS, CDR2 YFSETQ. Germline trimming cut 4 bases from V and 0 bases from J; bases unmatched to any gene: 7. CDR3 length equals 16 residues. The CDR3 DNA sequence: TGCGCCAGCAGCCCTCACACAGGGGACTCTGGAAACACCATATATTTT. It encodes CASSPHTGDSGNTIYF.

V is TRBV7-9 and J is TRBJ2-3, with 9 bases aligning to TRBD2. The CDR3 is 17 residues long. Germline V gene lookup returns CDR1 SEHNR and CDR2 FQNEAQ (reference sequence). The V and J ends lost 5 bases and 3 bases, in that order; junction bases with no gene match: 12. The CDR3: CASSPGAGGGATDTQYF. The CDR3, as DNA: TGTGCCAGCAGCCCCGGAGCGGGCGGGGGGGCAACAGATACGCAGTATTTT. The whole variable domain, filled in from reference TRBV7-9 and TRBJ2-3, reads DTGVSQNPRHKITKRGQNVTFRCDPISEHNRLYWYRQTLGQGPEFLTYFQNEAQLEKSRLLSDRFSAERPKGSFSTLEIQRTEQGDSAMYLCASSPGAGGGATDTQYFGPGTRLTVL.

The chain has TRBV9 and TRBJ2-1, with TRBD1 matching over 12 bases. Unmatched junction bases numbered 5, after V lost 2 bases and J lost 5 bases. The CDR3 is 16 amino acids. Per germline, CDR1 SGDLS and CDR2 YYNGEE. The CDR3 sequence: CASSVKGTGGHNEQFF. The DNA of the CDR3 is TGTGCCAGCAGCGTGAAGGGGACAGGGGGCCACAATGAGCAGTTCTTC.

The chain is built from TRBV29-1 and TRBJ1-1, with 7 bases identical to TRBD1. Germline CDR1 SQVTM, CDR2 ANQGSEA. V shed 6 bases, J shed 2 bases, and the junction held 12 bases outside the gene matches. The CDR3 spans 15 residues. The CDR3 is CSVLRTGDTNTEAFF. In nucleotides, the CDR3 is TGCAGCGTCCTACGGACAGGAGACACCAACACTGAAGCTTTCTTT.

The chain employs TRBV27 and TRBJ2-5; 10 positions match TRBD1. V lost 5 bases and J lost 1; bases outside the gene matches: 4. Germline assignment: CDR1 MNHEY and CDR2 SMNVEV (reference sequence). This CDR3 spans 15 amino acids. The CDR3 reads CASSLRQGAQETQYF. Written as DNA, the CDR3 is TGTGCCAGCAGTCTGAGACAGGGGGCCCAAGAGACCCAGTACTTC.

The chain employs TRBV29-1 and TRBJ2-7; D might be TRBD1 (6 bases). The CDR3 sequence is 12 residues long. The ends were cut back, 4 bases at V and 8 bases at J, with 15 bases in the middle. The germline gives CDR1 SQVTM, CDR2 ANQGSEA. The CDR3 region is CSVVSGTGKQYV. The DNA of the CDR3 is TGCAGCGTTGTATCGGGAACAGGGAAGCAGTACGTC.

This sequence joins TRBV18 and TRBJ1-1, with a tentative D call TRBD1 (5 bases). CDR1 and CDR2 from the germline V gene are KGHSH and LQKENI. The CDR3 contains 13 residues. Trimming pared 5 bases from V and 1 base from J, leaving 8 bases between. The CDR3 nucleotides are TGTGCCAGCTCAGTTCAGGGGAACACTGAAGCTTTCTTT. As protein: CASSVQGNTEAFF.

The chain links TRBV27 to TRBJ1-2; maybe TRBD1 (6 bases). The V and J ends lost 4 bases and 2 bases respectively, with 14 bases between them. The germline V gene encodes CDR1 MNHEY and CDR2 SMNVEV (reference sequence). The CDR3 consists of 15 residues. The CDR3 DNA reads as TGTGCCAGCAGTTCCCCCGGGCAGGGGAACTATGGCTACACCTTC. Encoded protein: CASSSPGQGNYGYTF.

The rearrangement links TRBV19 to TRBJ1-3; D not certain. Germline lookup yields CDR1 LNHDA and CDR2 SQIVND (reference sequence). Trimming removed 6 bases at V and 0 bases at J, with 18 bases between. This CDR3 has 17 amino acids. The CDR3 nucleotides are TGTGCCAGTAGCCTAGCCCATCCCCTGGGCTCTGGAAACACCATATATTTT. Translated, it gives CASSLAHPLGSGNTIYF.

The chain recombines TRBV11-3 with TRBJ1-2; D perhaps matches TRBD1 (5 bases). The CDR3 is 14 amino acids. V lost 5 bases and J 5 bases, leaving 15 bases between the germline ends. The V gene's germline CDR1 is SGHNT and CDR2 YENEEA. CDR3 region: CASSGHPGYYGYTF. The CDR3 DNA reads as TGTGCCAGCAGCGGACACCCAGGGTATTATGGCTACACCTTC.

This chain links TRBV7-7 with TRBJ1-1, with 9 positions matching TRBD1. Losses at the gene ends were 6 bases for V and 6 bases for J; bases not matched to a gene: 11. Germline V gives CDR1 SSHAT, CDR2 FNYEAQ (reference sequence). The CDR3 is made up of 15 amino acids. CDR3 sequence (DNA): TGTGCCAGCAGTGCCATACAGGGGGCGTCGGCTGAAGCTTTCTTT. This gives the protein CASSAIQGASAEAFF. Drawing the rest from reference TRBV7-7 and TRBJ1-1, the complete variable domain is GAGVSQSPRYKVTKRGQDVTLRCDPISSHATLYWYQQALGQGPEFLTYFNYEAQPDKSGLPSDRFSAERPEGSISTLTIQRTEQRDSAMYRCASSAIQGASAEAFFGQGTRLTVV.

V and J are TRBV5-6 and TRBJ2-3; 7 bases agree with TRBD1. There are 18 residues in the CDR3. Per the germline V gene, CDR1 is SGHDT and CDR2 is YYEEEE. V lost 0 bases to trimming and J lost 0 bases; unmatched junction nucleotides: 10. The CDR3 sequence is CASSLAGQFKRSTDTQYF. The CDR3 DNA is TGTGCCAGCAGCTTGGCGGGACAGTTCAAAAGAAGCACAGATACGCAGTATTTT. Full variable domain (rest looked up from reference TRBV5-6 and TRBJ2-3): DAGVTQSPTHLIKTRGQQVTLRCSPKSGHDTVSWYQQALGQGPQFIFQYYEEEERQRGNFPDRFSGHQFPNYSSELNVNALLLGDSALYLCASSLAGQFKRSTDTQYFGPGTRLTVL.